These T cell receptor beta chains were read from a single sample in a study of T cell repertoires in cytomegalovirus infection. One entry per CDR3 protein results from TCRdb running MiXCR on the reads. The sample holds some 300,000 distinct CDR3 sequences, 8% to 10% seen once. The sequenced material came from PBMCs. The source is a human donor in good health (CMV status not recorded). Some clones in this sample may be carry-over from other donors' samples. Both conserved end residues are part of each CDR3. A D gene is named only where the DNA matches it firmly. Clone size is shown for a subset of rows, as once, few, many or a class of expanded clone.

j_gene,abundance,v_gene,d_gene,CDR3aa,CDR3nt
TRBJ1-1,many,TRBV7-9,TRBD1,CASSSRTGDEAFF,TGTGCCAGCAGCTCCCGGACAGGGGACGAAGCTTTCTTT
TRBJ2-1,many,TRBV6-6,TRBD2,CASSYAGLAGASYNEQFF,TGTGCCAGCAGTTACGCGGGACTAGCGGGGGCTTCCTACAATGAGCAGTTCTTC
TRBJ2-2,many,TRBV10-3,NA,CAIRLTTKSNTGELFF,TGTGCCATCAGACTCACGACTAAGTCGAACACCGGGGAGCTGTTTTTT
TRBJ2-3,many,TRBV3-1,NA,CASKPKSGGRAAPATHDTQYF,TGTGCCAGCAAGCCAAAATCGGGCGGGCGGGCTGCCCCCGCCACACATGATACGCAGTATTTT
TRBJ1-2,many,TRBV18,NA,CASSPQHPYGYTF,TGTGCCAGCTCACCACAACACCCCTATGGCTACACCTTC
TRBJ1-2,many,TRBV25-1,TRBD1,CASSESTGGYGYTF,TGTGCCAGCAGTGAATCCACAGGGGGCTATGGCTACACCTTC
TRBJ2-2,many,TRBV5-5,NA,CASSLAPETGELFF,TGTGCCAGCAGCTTGGCCCCAGAGACCGGGGAGCTGTTTTTT
TRBJ2-5,many,TRBV20-1,TRBD2,CSMGLAGARVLTETQYF,TGCAGTATGGGACTAGCGGGCGCCCGGGTCCTCACAGAGACCCAGTACTTC
TRBJ1-2,NA,TRBV29-1,NA,CSAVSGGNYGYTF,TGCAGCGCCGTATCCGGGGGGAACTATGGCTACACCTTC
TRBJ1-2,many,TRBV5-1,NA,CASSWRGDTDGYGYTF,TGCGCCAGCAGCTGGAGGGGGGACACCGATGGCTATGGCTACACCTTC
TRBJ2-3,many,TRBV7-2,TRBD2,CASSLAPSGVTDTQYF,TGTGCCAGCAGCTTAGCCCCTAGCGGGGTCACAGATACGCAGTATTTT
TRBJ2-1,many,TRBV11-2,NA,CASSHNNEQFF,TGTGCCAGCAGCCACAACAATGAGCAGTTCTTC
TRBJ1-6,many,TRBV20-1,TRBD1,CSATVRDRGPPLHF,TGCAGTGCTACAGTCCGGGACAGGGGGCCGCCCCTCCACTTT
TRBJ1-2,NA,TRBV7-9,NA,CASSLQGGYGYTF,TGTGCCAGCAGTTTACAGGGAGGGTATGGCTACACCTTC
TRBJ2-7,few,TRBV19,TRBD1,CASRGQSTYEQYF,TGTGCCAGTAGGGGACAGTCTACCTACGAGCAGTACTTC
TRBJ2-1,NA,TRBV12-3/TRBV12-4,NA,CASSLAGQKPYNELFF,TGTGCCAGCAGTTTAGCCGGACAAAAACCGTACAATGAGCTGTTCTTC
TRBJ2-7,many,TRBV7-9,TRBD1,CASSLRTGLTHSYEQYF,TGTGCCAGCAGCCTGAGGACAGGGCTTACCCACTCCTACGAGCAGTACTTC
TRBJ1-6,few,TRBV20-1,TRBD1,CSALITGGNSPLHF,TGCAGTGCTTTGATTACAGGGGGAAATTCACCCCTCCACTTT
TRBJ2-1,many,TRBV5-4,NA,CASSSAVAGSYNEQFF,TGTGCCAGCAGCTCGGCGGTCGCGGGCTCCTACAATGAGCAGTTCTTC
TRBJ2-5,many,TRBV11-2,NA,CASSHTQETQYF,TGTGCCAGCAGCCACACCCAAGAGACCCAGTACTTC
TRBJ2-1,many,TRBV20-1,TRBD2,CSATSGGVYNEQFF,TGCAGTGCCACCAGCGGGGGGGTTTACAATGAGCAGTTCTTC
TRBJ2-3,many,TRBV5-1,NA,CASSRREVPDTQYF,TGCGCCAGCAGCCGGAGAGAGGTCCCAGATACGCAGTATTTT
TRBJ1-2,many,TRBV4-2,NA,CASSQGENYGYTF,TGTGCCAGCAGCCAAGGGGAGAATTATGGCTACACCTTC
TRBJ2-5,many,TRBV18,NA,CASSPGISWTQYF,TGTGCCAGCTCACCCGGCATTTCCTGGACCCAGTACTTC
TRBJ2-6,many,TRBV6-2/TRBV6-3,TRBD1,CASSSGQALSGANVLTF,TGTGCCAGCAGTTCGGGACAGGCGCTCTCTGGGGCCAACGTCCTGACTTTC
TRBJ2-2,NA,TRBV29-1,TRBD1,CSVTGVHNTGELFF,TGCAGCGTTACAGGGGTACATAACACCGGGGAGCTGTTTTTT
TRBJ2-2,many,TRBV7-2,TRBD2,CASSLTSGNTGELFF,TGTGCCAGCAGCTTGACTAGCGGGAACACCGGGGAGCTGTTTTTT
TRBJ2-2,many,TRBV7-2,NA,CASSLMSTGNTGELFF,TGTGCCAGCAGCTTAATGTCCACAGGGAACACCGGGGAGCTGTTTTTT
TRBJ2-5,many,TRBV10-3,NA,CATRTVVQETQYF,TGTGCCACCCGGACAGTAGTTCAAGAGACCCAGTACTTC
TRBJ1-5,many,TRBV7-2,TRBD1,CASSNRQGDQPQHF,TGTGCCAGCAGCAATAGACAGGGCGATCAGCCCCAGCATTTT
TRBJ2-7,many,TRBV5-1,TRBD1,CASSLAIGQGTYEQYF,TGCGCCAGCAGCTTGGCCATAGGACAGGGGACCTACGAGCAGTACTTC
TRBJ1-5,NA,TRBV2,NA,CASSSQGLGQPQHF,TGTGCCAGCAGTTCTCAGGGGTTGGGGCAGCCCCAGCATTTT
TRBJ2-5,few,TRBV2,NA,CASANDLNQETQYF,TGTGCCAGCGCGAATGACTTAAACCAAGAGACCCAGTACTTC
TRBJ2-2,many,TRBV12-5,NA,CASGLGITGELFF,TGTGCTAGTGGTTTGGGGATCACCGGGGAGCTGTTTTTT
TRBJ1-5,many,TRBV12-3/TRBV12-4,NA,CASTIGGFVGQPQHF,TGTGCCAGCACCATAGGAGGGTTTGTCGGTCAGCCCCAGCATTTT
TRBJ1-6,many,TRBV7-9,NA,CASRKGGADNSPLHF,TGTGCCAGCAGAAAAGGAGGGGCGGACAATTCACCCCTCCACTTT
TRBJ2-3,few,TRBV6-6,NA,CASSFGRATDTQYF,TGTGCCAGCAGTTTTGGCAGGGCCACAGATACGCAGTATTTT
TRBJ2-2,few,TRBV28,TRBD1,CANRQGSTGELFF,TGTGCCAACAGACAGGGGTCCACCGGGGAGCTGTTTTTT
TRBJ1-2,NA,TRBV19,NA,CASNQKWTENYGYTF,TGTGCCAGTAACCAAAAGTGGACGGAGAACTATGGCTACACCTTC
TRBJ2-1,many,TRBV28,TRBD2,CASTLGGGRKDEQFF,TGTGCCAGCACCCTCGGGGGGGGGCGCAAAGATGAGCAGTTCTTC
TRBJ2-5,few,TRBV28,NA,CASSLGGANQETQYF,TGTGCCAGCAGTTTAGGCGGGGCGAACCAAGAGACCCAGTACTTC
TRBJ1-1,many,TRBV7-2,NA,CASSLGGPSQAFF,TGTGCCAGCAGCTTAGGAGGGCCCAGCCAGGCTTTCTTT
TRBJ2-1,many,TRBV7-9,NA,CASSLQGTPNNEQFF,TGTGCCAGCAGCTTACAAGGGACGCCTAACAATGAGCAGTTCTTC
TRBJ1-6,many,TRBV10-3,TRBD1,CAISESVQGDSPLHF,TGTGCCATCAGTGAGTCGGTGCAGGGGGATTCACCCCTCCACTTT
TRBJ2-7,many,TRBV29-1,NA,CSVSRADSYEQYF,TGCAGCGTATCCAGGGCCGACTCCTACGAGCAGTACTTC
TRBJ2-2,few,TRBV6-5,NA,CASSYLPLRGLITGELFF,TGTGCCAGCAGTTACCTCCCCCTGAGAGGGTTAATAACCGGGGAGCTGTTTTTT
TRBJ1-2,few,TRBV14,NA,CASAPKTHYGYTF,TGTGCCAGCGCCCCCAAGACACACTATGGCTACACCTTC